This TCR beta chain was captured in a study of blood T cell repertoires in COVID-19. Study in general: Acute and convalescent COVID-19 specimens originated in the United States, Italy and Spain.

Clones were sequenced by immunoSEQ multiplex PCR, and TCRdb holds only the in-frame ones, with some missing. The sample has about 200,000 clones, about 88% seen once. The Seattle patients joined while their infection was active and were tracked longitudinally afterward. The CDR3 covers 14 residues. Germline CDR1 is SNHLY and CDR2 is FYNNEI. Trimming stripped 7 bases from V and 2 bases from J, with 11 bases between. The material sequenced was peripheral blood. The TCR sequence derives from a man between 45 and 60 years old with COVID-19, enrolled during active disease. The chain joins TRBV2 to TRBJ2-2; D gene unclear. The CDR3 reads CASMNRFNTGELFF. CDR3 in DNA: TGTGCCAGCATGAACAGATTTAACACCGGGGAGCTGTTTTTT.